The clone carrying this T cell receptor (beta chain) was observed a handful of times. Antigen unknown. The germline and genes are mouse ones. The read terminates 3 residues before the CDR3 end, so the remaining end is supplied by the germline J gene. The record originates from a study of CD8+ T cells in alopecia areata. The overall study: It was approximately 7-11-week-old female C3H/HeJ mice that received skin from approximately 6-12-month-old C3H/HeJ graft donors with spontaneous alopecia.

Study-wide points: Lesional scalp, especially alopecia totalis/universalis, showed higher clonality than normal scalp. Patients shared TCRs less clearly than mice did, possibly owing to HLA. Normal-skin resident alphabeta T cells also appear among scalp sample sequences.

The pooled cutaneous lymph node cells were sorted using several markers (CD4, CD8alpha, NKG2D, NKG2ACE and others). The CDR3 length is 16 residues. The V gene lost 0 bases and the J gene lost 2 bases, with 9 bases spanning the gap. Looked up from germline, CDR1 is NSHNY and CDR2 is SYGAGN. It was cDNA, reverse transcribed from extracted RNA, that served as the sequencing template. Generated by immunoSEQ multiplex PCR, the TCRdb table keeps only in-frame clones and is missing some. Recorded here are around 290,000 clones, none singletons. Sequenced: CD4+ T cells sorted from a lymph node. This receptor was obtained from a C3H/HeJ mouse with alopecia areata. The MHC haplotype of this mouse line is H2-k. The chain has TRBV13-1 and TRBJ1-6; TRBD1 is a possible D gene (5 bases). TRBJ1-6 is marked as an open reading frame, function uncertain. The CDR3 region is CASSDAGAPYNSPLYF. The covered CDR3 bases are TGTGCCAGCAGTGATGCTGGGGCACCCTATAATTCGCCC.